Each of the 2 T cell receptor beta chains below was sequenced from the same sample in a study of blood T cell repertoires in COVID-19. Sequencing used immunoSEQ multiplex PCR; TCRdb keeps in-frame clones, though not all of them. The top ten hold roughly 1.2% of the sample, which has fewer than 500,000 clones, around 84% seen once. Sequencing was performed on peripheral blood. Every receptor here comes from a human donor with acute or convalescent COVID-19. The donor label of this sample is uncertain.

The chain joins TRBV30 to TRBJ2-3, with 8 bases aligning to TRBD2. The CDR3 totals 14 residues. Germline CDR1 GTSNPN, CDR2 SVGIG (reference sequence). The V and J ends lost 4 bases and 1 base, in that order; junction bases with no gene match: 4. The CDR3, as DNA: TGTGCCTGGACGGGGGGGTGGGGCACAGATACGCAGTATTTT. Its protein product is CAWTGGWGTDTQYF.

The V call is TRBV4-1, the J call TRBJ1-1; 8 bases fit TRBD1. Looked up from germline, CDR1 is MGHRA and CDR2 is YSYEKL. Trimming at V came to 4 bases and at J to 3 bases, leaving 13 bases not matched to a gene. The CDR3 loop spans 17 amino acids. CDR3 sequence (DNA): TGCGCCAGCAGCCCATCCTCCGTGGCAGGGGGCGACACTGAAGCTTTCTTT. Encoded protein: CASSPSSVAGGDTEAFF.